These T cell receptor beta chains were read from a single sample in a study of blood T cell repertoires in COVID-19. Some clones are missing from TCRdb's copy, which holds only in-frame ones; the method was immunoSEQ multiplex PCR. Seen here are 160,000 or so clones, about 91% observed once, and the top ten hold around 1.5%. Sequenced input: peripheral blood. The receptors derive from a woman aged 50 to 60 with acute or convalescent COVID-19. Both conserved end residues are part of each CDR3. A D gene is named only where the DNA matches it firmly. The size of a clone is reported for some rows only, either as once, few or many, or as a class for expanded clones.

D gene	clone size	J gene	V gene	CDR3 protein	CDR3 DNA
TRBD2	NA	TRBJ2-7	TRBV18	CASSPIGGYGLAGEYEQYF	TGTGCCAGCTCACCAATAGGGGGCTATGGACTAGCGGGAGAATACGAGCAGTACTTC
NA	NA	TRBJ2-3	TRBV6-5	CASRPLASTDTQYF	TGTGCCAGCAGGCCTCTCGCGAGCACAGATACGCAGTATTTT
TRBD1	NA	TRBJ1-5	TRBV28	CASQTRGLGNQPQHF	TGTGCCAGCCAAACAAGGGGGCTGGGCAATCAGCCCCAGCATTTT
TRBD2	NA	TRBJ2-6	TRBV18	CASSPAGGRAPGANVLTF	TGTGCCAGCTCACCGGCTGGTGGGAGGGCCCCTGGGGCCAACGTCCTGACTTTC
NA	NA	TRBJ1-1	TRBV12-3/TRBV12-4	CASSYRGDTEAFF	TGTGCCAGCAGTTATAGGGGCGACACTGAAGCTTTCTTT
NA	NA	TRBJ2-5	TRBV7-2	CASSLGAQRPQYF	TGTGCCAGCAGCTTAGGGGCACAGAGACCCCAGTACTTC
TRBD2	NA	TRBJ2-1	TRBV15	CATSRGAGGSYNEQFF	TGTGCCACCAGCAGGGGAGCGGGAGGGTCCTACAATGAGCAGTTCTTC
TRBD2	NA	TRBJ2-1	TRBV4-1	CASSQGLAGYNEQFF	TGCGCCAGCAGCCAAGGACTAGCGGGATACAATGAGCAGTTCTTC
NA	NA	TRBJ1-2	TRBV6-2/TRBV6-3	CASSDRLYGYTF	TGTGCCAGCAGTGACAGACTCTATGGCTACACCTTC
NA	NA	TRBJ2-7	TRBV6-5	CASSYSPGSYEQYF	TGTGCCAGCAGTTACTCCCCAGGCTCCTACGAGCAGTACTTC
TRBD1	once	TRBJ1-1	TRBV7-2	CASSYQGGTEAFF	TGTGCCAGCAGCTATCAGGGGGGTACTGAAGCTTTCTTT
TRBD2	NA	TRBJ2-1	TRBV7-2	CASSLATSGGYNEQFF	TGTGCCAGCAGCTTAGCCACTAGCGGGGGTTACAATGAGCAGTTCTTC
TRBD1	NA	TRBJ1-5	TRBV19	CASSTFQGVGNQPQHF	TGTGCCAGTAGTACCTTCCAGGGGGTTGGGAATCAGCCCCAGCATTTT
TRBD2	NA	TRBJ2-2	TRBV7-3	CASSSSSGVTGELFF	TGTGCCAGCAGCTCCTCTAGCGGGGTCACCGGGGAGCTGTTTTTT
NA	NA	TRBJ1-5	TRBV19	CATGEGFTQPQHF	TGTGCCACCGGGGAGGGGTTCACTCAGCCCCAGCATTTT
TRBD1	NA	TRBJ2-6	TRBV7-6	CASSTRQGKSSGANVLTF	TGTGCCAGCAGCACCCGACAGGGGAAAAGCTCTGGGGCCAACGTCCTGACTTTC
NA	NA	TRBJ1-5	TRBV10-2	CASSEWAGGSNQPQHF	TGCGCCAGCAGTGAGTGGGCAGGCGGGAGCAATCAGCCCCAGCATTTT
NA	NA	TRBJ2-5	TRBV7-8	CASSLGTGWAETQYF	TGTGCCAGCAGCTTAGGCACAGGGTGGGCAGAGACCCAGTACTTC
NA	NA	TRBJ1-2	TRBV4-3	CASSQEGAAVNGYTF	TGCGCCAGCAGCCAAGAGGGGGCCGCCGTAAATGGCTACACCTTC
NA	NA	TRBJ2-2	TRBV7-8	CASSSRGSATGELFF	TGTGCCAGCAGCTCGAGGGGGTCGGCCACCGGGGAGCTGTTTTTT
NA	NA	TRBJ2-1	TRBV6-2/TRBV6-3	CASSYVAADNEQFF	TGTGCCAGCAGTTACGTTGCGGCGGACAATGAGCAGTTCTTC
TRBD1	NA	TRBJ1-1	TRBV13	CASSLGTGVYTEAFF	TGTGCCAGCAGCTTAGGGACAGGGGTTTACACTGAAGCTTTCTTT
NA	NA	TRBJ2-1	TRBV9	CASSVETGMDNEQFF	TGTGCCAGCAGCGTAGAAACAGGGATGGACAATGAGCAGTTCTTC
TRBD1	NA	TRBJ1-1	TRBV4-1	CASSLMTGEAEAFF	TGCGCCAGCAGCCTAATGACAGGGGAGGCTGAAGCTTTCTTT
NA	NA	TRBJ2-7	TRBV6-5	CASRGHEQYF	TGTGCCAGCAGGGGCCACGAGCAGTACTTC
TRBD1	NA	TRBJ1-5	TRBV6-2/TRBV6-3	CASSYPRDRNSNQPQHF	TGTGCCAGCAGTTACCCCCGGGACAGAAATAGCAATCAGCCCCAGCATTTT
TRBD1	NA	TRBJ1-2	TRBV6-5	CASRRPGTGAGYTF	TGTGCCAGCAGGAGACCCGGGACAGGGGCCGGCTACACCTTC
NA	NA	TRBJ1-6	TRBV5-1	CASRQLVDYNSPLHF	TGCGCCAGCCGACAGTTAGTGGACTATAATTCACCCCTCCACTTT
TRBD1	NA	TRBJ2-7	TRBV7-7	CASSLRTGPQYEQYF	TGTGCCAGCAGCCTCCGGACAGGACCTCAATACGAGCAGTACTTC
TRBD1	NA	TRBJ1-5	TRBV6-6	CASRGDRDRQPQHF	TGTGCCAGCAGGGGAGACAGGGATCGTCAGCCCCAGCATTTT
TRBD1	NA	TRBJ1-1	TRBV6-5	CASSLVRTGLNTEAFF	TGTGCCAGCAGTTTGGTCAGGACAGGCTTGAACACTGAAGCTTTCTTT